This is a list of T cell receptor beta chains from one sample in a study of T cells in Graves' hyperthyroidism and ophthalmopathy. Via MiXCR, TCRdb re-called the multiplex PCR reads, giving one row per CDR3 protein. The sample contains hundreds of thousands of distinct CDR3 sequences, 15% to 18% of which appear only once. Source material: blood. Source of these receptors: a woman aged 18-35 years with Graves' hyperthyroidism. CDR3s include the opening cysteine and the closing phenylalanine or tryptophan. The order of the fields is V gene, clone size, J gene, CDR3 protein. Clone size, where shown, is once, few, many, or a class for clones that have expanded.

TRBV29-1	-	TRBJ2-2	CSVRLRGNTGELSF
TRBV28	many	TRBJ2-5	CASREDRGGETQYF
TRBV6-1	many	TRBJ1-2	CASREIGVFYGYTF
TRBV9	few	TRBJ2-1	CASSVTGGGVNEQFF
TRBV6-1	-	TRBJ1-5	CASSEAQQGPQHF
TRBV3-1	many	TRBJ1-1	CASSPTGKTEAFF
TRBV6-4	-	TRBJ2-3	CASSDSGGADTQYF
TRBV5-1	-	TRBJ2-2	CASSLRLASDGELFF
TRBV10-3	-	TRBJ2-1	CAISGDSGSVEQFF
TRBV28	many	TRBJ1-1	CASSQPIKPQNTEAFF
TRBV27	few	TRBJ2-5	CASSSRPWETQYF
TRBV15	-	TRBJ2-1	CATSRVGLDEQFF
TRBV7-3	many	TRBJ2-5	CASSPMGSRETQYF
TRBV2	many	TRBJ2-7	CASRDGSVYEQYF
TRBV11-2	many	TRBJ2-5	CASSLGREGQGGTQYF
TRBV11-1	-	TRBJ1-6	CASSPRTGKNSPLHF
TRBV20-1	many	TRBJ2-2	CSTSGHANTGELFF
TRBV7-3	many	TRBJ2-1	CASSPRLGSYNEQFF
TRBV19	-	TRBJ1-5	CASRTRGTQQPQHF
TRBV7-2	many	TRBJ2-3	CASSLAGTGVTDTQYF
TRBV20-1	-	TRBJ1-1	CSAQLKANTEAFF
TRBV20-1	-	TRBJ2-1	CSARSLGGGGGNEQFF
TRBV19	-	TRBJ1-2	CASSIQGSSLTYGYTF
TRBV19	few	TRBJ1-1	CASSFPTTGENTEAFF
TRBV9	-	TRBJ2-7	CASSVRDRVPYEQYF
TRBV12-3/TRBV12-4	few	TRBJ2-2	CASSSSRWETGGGYTGELFF
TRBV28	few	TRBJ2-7	CASSFGNREYEQYF
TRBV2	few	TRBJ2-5	CASSAGQTSRETQYF
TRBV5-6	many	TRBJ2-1	CASSLGWAGGRNEQFF
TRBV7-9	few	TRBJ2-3	CASSRWTEAVDTQYF
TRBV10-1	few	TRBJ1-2	CASSDSSNGYTF